These T cell receptor beta chains were read from a single sample in a study of monozygotic twins with inflammatory bowel disease. From the 5' RACE reads, TCRdb lists one entry per CDR3 protein and no DNA. This table holds roughly 330,000 distinct CDR3 sequences. The sequenced sample was blood. These receptors all stem from a human donor with ulcerative colitis or Crohn's disease, or a healthy co-twin of an affected twin (not recorded which). The CDR3 runs from the conserved cysteine through the conserved F or W. The order of the fields is CDR3 protein, J gene, V gene.

CDR3: CASTARQNTEAFF; J: TRBJ1-1; V: TRBV6-5
CDR3: CSVEDLTRETQYF; J: TRBJ2-5; V: TRBV29-1
CDR3: CASSPSSGSQGYTF; J: TRBJ1-2; V: TRBV18
CDR3: CASSLAEGTNGYTF; J: TRBJ1-2; V: TRBV5-1
CDR3: CASSKTPGLAGETQYF; J: TRBJ2-5; V: TRBV5-1
CDR3: CSAAGTSGSTDTQYF; J: TRBJ2-3; V: TRBV20-1
CDR3: CASSRDREVYSYNSPLHF; J: TRBJ1-6; V: TRBV3-1
CDR3: CASSHQGTGAGSPLHF; J: TRBJ1-6; V: TRBV23-1
CDR3: CASTPRRAFSLNTEAFF; J: TRBJ1-1; V: TRBV5-8
CDR3: CSASSGPAYNEQFF; J: TRBJ2-1; V: TRBV20-1
CDR3: CASSSLGSPQHF; J: TRBJ1-5; V: TRBV5-4
CDR3: CASTGVFTKNIQYF; J: TRBJ2-4; V: TRBV2
CDR3: CSVVGGQEWNYEQYF; J: TRBJ2-7; V: TRBV29-1
CDR3: CASSLEAGRVGTQYF; J: TRBJ2-5; V: TRBV7-2
CDR3: CSVDLGGSGYTF; J: TRBJ1-2; V: TRBV29-1
CDR3: CSAERDYSGLTDTQYF; J: TRBJ2-3; V: TRBV20-1
CDR3: CASSRDRLSWEQFF; J: TRBJ2-1; V: TRBV2
CDR3: CASSPSGQGWGGELFF; J: TRBJ2-2; V: TRBV4-1
CDR3: CATSDHRDRVDYGYTF; J: TRBJ1-2; V: TRBV24-1